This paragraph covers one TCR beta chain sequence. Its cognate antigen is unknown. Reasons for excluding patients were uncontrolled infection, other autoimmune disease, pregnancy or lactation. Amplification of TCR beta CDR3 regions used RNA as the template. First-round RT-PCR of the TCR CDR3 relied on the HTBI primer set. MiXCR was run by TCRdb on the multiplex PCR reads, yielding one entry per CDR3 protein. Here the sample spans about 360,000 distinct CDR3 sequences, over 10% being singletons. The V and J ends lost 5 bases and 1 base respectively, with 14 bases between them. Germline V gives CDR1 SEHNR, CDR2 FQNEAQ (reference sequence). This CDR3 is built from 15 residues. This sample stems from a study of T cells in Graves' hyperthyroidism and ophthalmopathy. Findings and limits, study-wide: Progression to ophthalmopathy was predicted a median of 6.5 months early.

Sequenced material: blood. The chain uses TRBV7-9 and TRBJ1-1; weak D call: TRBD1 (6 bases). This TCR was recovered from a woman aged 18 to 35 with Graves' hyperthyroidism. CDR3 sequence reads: CASSKGGIPNTEAFF. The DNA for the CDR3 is TGTGCCAGCAGCAAGGGGGGCATACCGAACACTGAAGCTTTCTTT.